This T cell receptor beta chain was obtained from a study of regulatory T cells in long-lasting Graves disease. This clonotype was seen only a few times. Germline CDR1 reads ENHRY; CDR2 reads SYGVKD. The CDR3 is 14 amino acids. Trimming took 2 bases from V and 2 from J, leaving 10 bases between them. Assembly of TCR beta libraries relied on iRepertoire HTBI primers together with Arm-PCR of CDR3 regions. MiXCR, run by TCRdb on the multiplex PCR reads, gives a single entry per CDR3 protein. The sample lists hundreds of thousands of distinct CDR3 sequences; approximately 15% were seen once. Time point reported: newly diagnosed GD, antithyroid drugs for less than 3 months. Following extraction of RNA from PBMCs, that RNA was used to make the TCR library. These data were also reused for a study on T cells in Graves' hyperthyroidism and ophthalmopathy. That source reports: Patients between 18 and 65 years old had hyperthyroidism, newly diagnosed and lasting under 2 months. In blood, most of the thyroid clonotypes expanded above 0.001 were also present.

This chain links TRBV10-3 with TRBJ2-7; TRBD1 might be the D (7 bases). This clonotype was obtained from a woman in her 30s with Graves disease. The specimen comprised peripheral blood mononuclear cells (PBMCs), sampled at new diagnosis, from a patient treated with antithyroid drugs. The CDR3 DNA follows: TGTGCCATCAGTGAGACAGGGGAGGCCTACGAGCAGTACTTC. Amino acids: CAISETGEAYEQYF.